Reported below is one T cell receptor beta chain. Its target is unknown. Healthy bone marrow donors made up the donors. The data are from a study of cytomegalovirus exposure and HLA in healthy donors. Study results and limitations: In vitro data verified a few CMV-associated chains as specific for CMV antigens.

Germline V lookup: CDR1 SGHRS, CDR2 YFSETQ. The CDR3 spans 14 residues. Trimming shortened V by 0 bases and J by 5 bases, and 11 bases separated the two germline ends. Both 60 Vbeta primers and 13 Jbeta primers went into the PCR. Profiling relied on immunoSEQ multiplex PCR, and the TCRdb table lists in-frame clones only, not all of them. In total, the table holds some 140,000 clones. The sample taken for sequencing was PBMCs. The chain couples TRBV5-1 to TRBJ2-5; D remains ambiguous. The receptor was derived from a woman aged 55-70 years in good health and CMV-seronegative. The CDR3 sequence is CASSLDSSRETQYF. The CDR3 DNA follows: TGCGCCAGCAGCTTGGACTCCTCGCGGGAGACCCAGTACTTC.